This entry lists 20 T cell receptor beta chains sequenced from one sample in a study of T cell repertoires in cytomegalovirus infection. TCRdb re-analysed the reads in MiXCR, keeping a single row per CDR3 protein. The sample shows approximately 140,000 distinct CDR3 sequences, 7.5% to 9% of them seen only once. The sample comprised PBMCs. The receptors come from a human donor in good health (CMV status not recorded). Some clones in this sample may be carry-over from other donors' samples.

There are many counts of this clonotype. The chain combines TRBV4-1 with TRBJ2-5, with D possibly matching TRBD2 (6 bases). V shed 1 base and J shed 5 bases, with 14 bases lying between them. CDR1 is MGHRA and CDR2 is YSYEKL in the germline V gene. The CDR3 length is 15 residues. DNA of the CDR3: TGCGCCAGCAGCCAAGCCGGGGGAGGAGTGGAGACCCAGTACTTC. Translation gives CASSQAGGGVETQYF.

In this sample, this clonotype turned up many times. The chain is built from TRBV29-1 and TRBJ1-3; no reliable D call. Trimming shortened V by 5 bases and J by 0 bases, and 14 bases separated the two germline ends. There are 15 residues in the CDR3. Germline V gene data show CDR1 as SQVTM and CDR2 as ANQGSEA. The CDR3 DNA is TGCAGCGTTAAGCACCCGGGGAGCTCTGGAAACACCATATATTTT. This codes for CSVKHPGSSGNTIYF.

This clonotype was counted at least ten times. CDR3 sequence (DNA): TGTGCCAGCAGTTTCCGGACCACTTTTGAAGCTTTCTTT. Translation: CASSFRTTFEAFF. This sequence joins TRBV28 and TRBJ1-1, with D unclear. This CDR3 contains 13 residues. With 3 bases removed from V and 7 bases from J, the gap between germline ends came to 12 bases. Germline V gene data show CDR1 as MDHEN and CDR2 as SYDVKM.

The chain joins TRBV7-2 to TRBJ1-1; D gene unclear. The V end was cut by 0 bases, the J end by 7 bases, with 15 bases between. This CDR3 has 15 amino acids. The germline CDR1 and CDR2 sequences are SGHTA and FQGNSA. The CDR3 sequence: CASSLAGREKNEAFF. The CDR3 coding sequence is TGTGCCAGCAGCTTAGCGGGCAGAGAGAAGAATGAAGCTTTCTTT. The full variable domain, in which reference TRBV7-2 and TRBJ1-1 provide the parts outside the CDR3, is GAGVSQSPSNKVTEKGKDVELRCDPISGHTALYWYRQSLGQGLEFLIYFQGNSAPDKSGLPSDRFSAERTGGSVSTLTIQRTQQEDSAVYLCASSLAGREKNEAFFGQGTRLTVV.

This clonotype was picked up many times. V and J are TRBV29-1 and TRBJ2-6; 11 bases are a match to TRBD1. Looked up from germline, CDR1 is SQVTM and CDR2 is ANQGSEA. CDR3 size: 17 residues. The junction had 6 bases not matched to a gene; V was cut back by 5 bases and J by 0 bases. CDR3: CSVLGQGEGSGANVLTF. The CDR3 DNA reads as TGCAGCGTTCTGGGACAGGGGGAGGGCTCTGGGGCCAACGTCCTGACTTTC.

The chain recombines TRBV20-1 with TRBJ1-1; D is undetermined. CDR3 size: 13 residues. Germline CDR1 is DFQATT and CDR2 is SNEGSKA (reference sequence). Between the trimmed V and J ends, which lost 3 bases and 10 bases, there was a span of 18 bases. Here the CDR3 DNA reads TGCAGTGCTAGTAGTACAGCCACCGAGGGAGCTTTCTTT. It codes for CSASSTATEGAFF.

V usage is TRBV20-1 and J usage is TRBJ2-7; possible D gene TRBD1, 7 bases. V lost 5 bases and J 6 bases, leaving 23 bases between the germline ends. CDR1 and CDR2 from the germline V gene are DFQATT and SNEGSKA (reference sequence). The CDR3 has 15 amino acids. CDR3 bases: TGCAGTGCTCCCCGAGGGGGCCCCATCGGGGGCGAGCAGTACTTC. Its protein is CSAPRGGPIGGEQYF.

In its sample, this clonotype was seen many times. The V call is TRBV7-9, the J call TRBJ2-3; 10 nucleotides match TRBD2. CDR1 and CDR2 from the germline V gene are SEHNR and FQNEAQ (reference sequence). Germline trimming cut 5 bases from V and 6 bases from J; bases unmatched to any gene: 5. The CDR3 totals 14 residues. This CDR3 reads CASSTRLAGDTQYF. The CDR3 DNA sequence: TGTGCCAGCAGCACAAGACTAGCGGGCGATACGCAGTATTTT.

This clonotype was seen more than once but under ten times. CDR3 sequence: CASSAGTYQPQHF. The DNA for the CDR3 is TGTGCCAGCAGTGCCGGGACCTATCAGCCCCAGCATTTT. This chain links TRBV2 with TRBJ1-5; a possible D gene is TRBD1 (5 bases). The CDR3 consists of 13 residues. V was clipped by 4 bases and J by 5 bases, with 9 bases between them. Per the germline V gene, CDR1 is SNHLY and CDR2 is FYNNEI. Full variable domain (remainder filled in from reference TRBV2 and TRBJ1-5): EPEVTQTPSHQVTQMGQEVILRCVPISNHLYFYWYRQILGQKVEFLVSFYNNEISEKSEIFDDQFSVERPDGSNFTLKIRSTKLEDSAMYFCASSAGTYQPQHFGDGTRLSIL.

The chain uses TRBV28 and TRBJ1-5, with TRBD1 matching over 8 bases. The CDR3 covers 16 residues. The V and J ends lost 5 bases and 1 base, in that order; junction bases with no gene match: 7. Germline CDR1 and CDR2: MDHEN and SYDVKM. The CDR3 sequence is CASSPQGAGSNQPQHF. CDR3 nucleotides: TGTGCCAGCAGTCCTCAGGGGGCAGGGAGCAATCAGCCCCAGCATTTT.

This clonotype was recorded many times. The chain joins TRBV28 to TRBJ1-1, with unresolved D. The ends were cut back, 5 bases at V and 2 bases at J, with 9 bases in the middle. Germline-derived CDR1 and CDR2 are MDHEN and SYDVKM. The CDR3 is 13 amino acids. CDR3 sequence reads: CASSARINTEAFF. The CDR3, as DNA: TGTGCCAGCAGTGCCAGGATAAACACTGAAGCTTTCTTT.

The table lists this clonotype with many counts. The chain employs TRBV28 and TRBJ2-7; 8 bases line up with TRBD1. The junction had 8 bases not matched to a gene; V was cut back by 6 bases and J by 4 bases. Germline CDR1 MDHEN, CDR2 SYDVKM. This CDR3 contains 14 residues. DNA for the CDR3: TGTGCCAGCAGAAGGACAGGGAAAATATACGAGCAGTACTTC. Protein sequence: CASRRTGKIYEQYF. The full variable domain, rest sourced from reference TRBV28 and TRBJ2-7, is DVKVTQSSRYLVKRTGEKVFLECVQDMDHENMFWYRQDPGLGLRLIYFSYDVKMKEKGDIPEGYSVSREKKERFSLILESASTNQTSMYLCASRRTGKIYEQYFGPGTRLTVT.

This clonotype was found many times. The chain combines TRBV24-1 with TRBJ2-1; a weak D match, TRBD2 (7 bases). Trimming took 4 bases from V and 5 from J, leaving 20 bases between them. The CDR3 sequence is 17 residues long. Germline assignment: CDR1 KGHDR and CDR2 SFDVKD. The CDR3 DNA reads as TGTGCCACCAGTGACTCCGCACTGGGCGGGGGCAACAATGAGCAGTTCTTC. It codes for CATSDSALGGGNNEQFF.

This rearrangement joins TRBV18 to TRBJ1-4; no firm D call. The CDR3 has 13 amino acids. Germline assignment: CDR1 KGHSH and CDR2 LQKENI. Trimming removed 0 bases from V and 8 bases from J, with 7 bases in between. The CDR3 reads CASSPPEEEKLFF. Written as DNA, the CDR3 is TGTGCCAGCTCACCACCCGAGGAAGAAAAACTGTTTTTT.

Many counts were recorded for this clonotype. The chain uses TRBV10-3 and TRBJ2-3, with 9 nucleotides matching TRBD2. CDR3 length: 14 amino acids. The junction had 9 bases not matched to a gene; V was cut back by 5 bases and J by 9 bases. In germline, CDR1 is ENHRY, CDR2 SYGVKD. Here the CDR3 reads CAISPLASGDTQYF. In nucleotides, the CDR3 is TGTGCCATCAGTCCGTTGGCTAGCGGGGACACGCAGTATTTT.

The sample holds many counts of this clonotype. The rearrangement joins TRBV7-2 to TRBJ1-1; TRBD1 might be the D (6 bases). There are 16 residues in the CDR3. V shed 0 bases and J shed 1 base, with 12 bases lying between them. The V gene's germline CDR1 is SGHTA and CDR2 FQGNSA. CDR3 in amino acids: CASSLAGGLENTEAFF. CDR3 sequence (DNA): TGTGCCAGCAGCTTAGCGGGGGGCCTAGAGAACACTGAAGCTTTCTTT.

This clonotype showed up many times. This sequence joins TRBV12-3 or TRBV12-4 and TRBJ1-2; maybe TRBD1 (6 bases). The CDR3 runs 11 residues. The germline V and J ends were trimmed by 4 bases and 8 bases, with 8 bases remaining between them. The CDR3 DNA reads TGTGCCAGCAGTTCCCAGGGGGGCTACACCTTC. It translates to CASSSQGGYTF.

At least ten counts were recorded for this clonotype. This chain links TRBV28 with TRBJ1-1; TRBD1 might be the D (6 bases). Trimming pared 5 bases from V and 1 base from J, leaving 23 bases between. The CDR3 is made up of 18 amino acids. Germline CDR1 is MDHEN and CDR2 is SYDVKM. CDR3: CASSGGAQLGHKNTEAFF. The CDR3, as DNA: TGTGCCAGCAGTGGGGGGGCTCAACTGGGCCACAAGAACACTGAAGCTTTCTTT.

This clonotype occurred many times. This chain connects TRBV7-2 to TRBJ1-2; D gene unclear. The V end lost 3 bases, the J end lost 6 bases, and 11 bases lay between the germline ends. The germline V gene encodes CDR1 SGHTA and CDR2 FQGNSA. The CDR3 loop spans 13 amino acids. This CDR3 is CASSFRGNDGYTF. The CDR3 DNA follows: TGTGCCAGCAGCTTTAGAGGAAACGATGGCTACACCTTC.

This clonotype appeared many times. V is TRBV20-1 and J is TRBJ1-2; no definite D call. The CDR3 runs to 13 residues. Germline V gene data show CDR1 as DFQATT and CDR2 as SNEGSKA (reference sequence). Deletions cut 0 bases from V and 1 base from J, with 6 bases between. The CDR3 reads CSAREGYNYGYTF. CDR3 DNA sequence: TGCAGTGCTAGAGAGGGCTATAACTATGGCTACACCTTC.